Below, 21 T cell receptor beta chains from the same sample are listed, as sequenced in a study of T cells after posttransplantation cyclophosphamide. TCRdb's copy holds only in-frame clones and misses some; the assay was immunoSEQ multiplex PCR. The sample holds tens of thousands of clones, and no clone turns up only once. Material for sequencing was PBMCs. These receptors were collected from a woman aged 55-70 years in good health, CMV-negative, and a related stem cell transplant donor.

By sample share, this clone is medium-sized. This rearrangement joins TRBV11-2 to TRBJ2-2, with D possibly being TRBD2 (6 bases). V was shortened by 2 bases and J by 2 bases, with 15 bases between the two germline ends. The CDR3 loop spans 17 amino acids. CDR1 and CDR2 from the germline V gene are SGHAT and FQNNGV. The CDR3 loop reads CASSLTTTSSNTGELFF. CDR3 nucleotide sequence: TGTGCCAGCAGCTTAACTACTACTAGCAGCAACACCGGGGAGCTGTTTTTT. The whole variable domain, filled in from reference TRBV11-2 and TRBJ2-2, reads EAGVAQSPRYKIIEKRQSVAFWCNPISGHATLYWYQQILGQGPKLLIQFQNNGVVDDSQLPKDRFSAERLKGVDSTLKIQPAKLEDSAVYLCASSLTTTSSNTGELFFGEGSRLTVL.

This clone was found many times. V gene TRBV29-1 combines with J gene TRBJ2-1, with 9 bases fitting TRBD2. Germline assignment: CDR1 SQVTM and CDR2 ANQGSEA. This CDR3 is 16 amino acids long. With 3 bases clipped from V and 6 bases from J, the junction kept 12 bases outside the gene matches. The CDR3 protein is CSVERPLAGPFNEQFF. CDR3 in DNA: TGCAGCGTTGAGCGTCCCCTAGCGGGACCTTTCAATGAGCAGTTCTTC.

V usage is TRBV6-5 and J usage is TRBJ2-5; D unclear. This CDR3 is 14 amino acids long. Germline V gene lookup returns CDR1 MNHEY and CDR2 SVGAGI. Between the trimmed V and J ends, which lost 2 bases and 1 base, there was a span of 8 bases. Here the CDR3 reads CASSYSVSQETQYF. DNA of the CDR3: TGTGCCAGCAGTTACAGTGTCAGCCAAGAGACCCAGTACTTC.

This clone was found many times. The genes are TRBV10-3 and TRBJ1-5; TRBD1 agrees at 8 bases. V trimming: 0 bases; J trimming: 7 bases; junction bases outside the gene matches: 8. The CDR3 sequence is 16 residues long. Per the germline V gene, CDR1 is ENHRY and CDR2 is SYGVKD. The CDR3 spells CAISESDREVGQPQHF. Here the CDR3 DNA reads TGTGCCATCAGTGAGTCGGACAGGGAGGTAGGGCAGCCCCAGCATTTT.

In this sample, this clone turned up many times. The chain couples TRBV2 to TRBJ1-4, with a possible D match to TRBD1 (6 bases). V lost 4 bases and J lost 7, with 10 bases in between. Germline V CDR1 and CDR2: SNHLY, FYNNEI. This CDR3 comprises 13 residues. CDR3 nucleotides: TGTGCCAGCAGTGGCTACAGGGTTGAAAAACTGTTTTTT. Translated, it gives CASSGYRVEKLFF.

This clone was counted many times. The V and J genes are TRBV4-3 and TRBJ1-4; 9 nucleotides line up with TRBD1. Germline CDR1 and CDR2: LGHNA and YSLEER. Trimming took 0 bases from V and 0 from J; bases not matched to a gene: 11. The CDR3 is 20 residues long. CDR3: CASSQDPGQGPFTTNEKLFF. The DNA for the CDR3 is TGCGCCAGCAGCCAAGACCCGGGACAGGGCCCCTTTACAACTAATGAAAAACTGTTTTTT.

This clone was seen a handful of times. The chain employs TRBV6-1 and TRBJ1-2, with D maybe TRBD1 (5 bases). V lost 0 bases and J 9 bases, leaving 8 bases between the germline ends. The germline gives CDR1 MNHNS, CDR2 SASEGT. The CDR3 loop spans 12 amino acids. This CDR3 is CASSEARGSYTF. CDR3 nucleotide sequence: TGTGCCAGCAGTGAAGCAAGGGGTAGCTACACCTTC.

There are many counts of this clone. The chain couples TRBV19 to TRBJ1-1; D is unclear. In germline, CDR1 is LNHDA, CDR2 SQIVND (reference sequence). The CDR3 sequence is 13 residues long. Trimming removed 3 bases at V and 4 bases at J, with 9 bases between. The CDR3 loop reads CASSMRGSTEAFF. CDR3 coding DNA: TGTGCCAGTAGTATGCGGGGTTCCACTGAAGCTTTCTTT. Full variable domain (rest looked up from reference TRBV19 and TRBJ1-1): DGGITQSPKYLFRKEGQNVTLSCEQNLNHDAMYWYRQDPGQGLRLIYYSQIVNDFQKGDIAEGYSVSREKKESFPLTVTSAQKNPTAFYLCASSMRGSTEAFFGQGTRLTVV.

The table lists this clone with many counts. The chain uses TRBV15 and TRBJ1-2, with D unresolved. This CDR3 has 17 amino acids. The germline V gene encodes CDR1 LNHNV and CDR2 YYDKDF (reference sequence). Trimming took off 0 bases at V and 0 bases at J, with 14 bases between the two ends. CDR3 in DNA: TGTGCCACCAGCAGAGAACGAGGGAGACTAGCTAACTATGGCTACACCTTC. Amino acid sequence: CATSRERGRLANYGYTF.

This clone came up many times. The CDR3 loop is CASSQVGTSYGYTF. CDR3 in DNA: TGCGCCAGCAGCCAAGTGGGCACTAGCTATGGCTACACCTTC. This chain links TRBV4-1 with TRBJ1-2; no clear D gene. CDR1 and CDR2 (germline): MGHRA, YSYEKL. CDR3 length equals 14 residues. Trimming left V 1 base short and J 4 bases short, with 10 bases between.

This clone showed up many times. The J gene is TRBJ2-3, the V gene TRBV7-2, with TRBD1 matching over 7 bases. J was trimmed by 4 bases and V by 3 bases; bases with no gene match: 13. Germline CDR1 reads SGHTA; CDR2 reads FQGNSA. This CDR3 comprises 17 residues. The CDR3 spells CASSFRGGNRGPDTQYF. As DNA, the CDR3 is TGTGCCAGCAGCTTTAGGGGTGGGAACAGGGGCCCAGATACGCAGTATTTT.

This clone appeared a few times. This chain joins TRBV5-1 and TRBJ2-1; 7 bases fit TRBD1. The CDR3 length is 15 residues. V trimming: 0 bases; J trimming: 7 bases; junction bases outside the gene matches: 7. Germline V gives CDR1 SGHRS, CDR2 YFSETQ. CDR3 in amino acids: CASSLETGERNEQFF. Here the CDR3 DNA reads TGCGCCAGCAGCTTGGAAACAGGGGAGAGGAATGAGCAGTTCTTC.

Ten or more counts support this clone. In nucleotides, the CDR3 is TGTGCCAGCAGCTCCAGACAGGCAGGGGATCAGCCCCAGCATTTT. As protein: CASSSRQAGDQPQHF. The chain is built from TRBV7-2 and TRBJ1-5, with D possibly TRBD1 on 6 matching bases. The CDR3 is 15 residues long. Trimming cost V 4 bases and J 5 bases, with 15 bases left between them. In germline, CDR1 is SGHTA, CDR2 FQGNSA.

This clone has ten or more counts. The chain carries TRBV2 and TRBJ1-2; TRBD1 is a possible D gene (6 bases). This CDR3 region has 14 residues. CDR1 is SNHLY and CDR2 is FYNNEI in the germline V gene. Trimming cost V 4 bases and J 3 bases, with 12 bases left between them. CDR3 residues: CASSAAGADYGYTF. For the CDR3, the DNA is TGTGCCAGCAGTGCGGCGGGGGCCGACTATGGCTACACCTTC.

This clone occurred many times. V gene TRBV6-1 combines with J gene TRBJ2-3, with a tentative D call TRBD2 (6 bases). The CDR3 runs 13 residues. V was shortened by 1 base and J by 9 bases, with 11 bases between the two germline ends. Germline lookup yields CDR1 MNHNS and CDR2 SASEGT. CDR3 region: CASSEGWRGTQYF. The CDR3 nucleotides are TGTGCCAGCAGTGAAGGGTGGAGGGGAACGCAGTATTTT.

In this sample, this clone turned up a few times. V usage is TRBV28 and J usage is TRBJ2-3; D may be TRBD2 (6 bases). The CDR3 is 15 residues long. With 7 bases removed from V and 0 bases from J, the gap between germline ends came to 14 bases. CDR1 and CDR2 (germline): MDHEN, SYDVKM. The chain's CDR3 is CASTDGTPSTDTQYF. DNA of the CDR3: TGTGCCAGCACCGACGGGACTCCTAGCACAGATACGCAGTATTTT.

At least ten counts were recorded for this clone. This sequence joins TRBV5-4 and TRBJ1-1; 9 positions agree with TRBD1. The germline V gene encodes CDR1 SGHNT and CDR2 YYREEE (reference sequence). The CDR3 has 17 residues. The V gene end was trimmed by 4 bases and the J gene end by 3 bases; junction bases not matched to a gene: 13. The CDR3 spells CASSPKDRGNYYTEAFF. The CDR3 nucleotides read TGTGCCAGCAGCCCGAAAGACAGGGGGAACTATTACACTGAAGCTTTCTTT.

In this sample, this clone turned up many times. CDR3 protein: CASRGTVSNQPQHF. The CDR3 region has the DNA TGTGCCAGTAGGGGGACAGTTAGCAATCAGCCCCAGCATTTT. J is TRBJ1-5 and V is TRBV19; TRBD1 agrees at 7 bases. CDR3 length: 14 residues. The V gene's germline CDR1 is LNHDA and CDR2 SQIVND (reference sequence). The ends lost 6 bases at V and 0 bases at J; junction bases unmatched: 2.

This clone was seen repeatedly, ten times or more. The gene calls are TRBV5-6 and TRBJ2-7; 8 positions match TRBD1. The CDR3 is made up of 15 amino acids. Trimming at V came to 0 bases and at J to 0 bases, leaving 2 bases not matched to a gene. Germline values: CDR1 SGHDT, CDR2 YYEEEE. The DNA of the CDR3 is TGTGCCAGCAGCTTGGGACAGGGGTACTCCTACGAGCAGTACTTC. Its protein product is CASSLGQGYSYEQYF.

This clone was seen more than once but under ten times. The chain uses TRBV4-3 and TRBJ2-3; D is ambiguous. Germline V gene sequence: CDR1 LGHNA, CDR2 YSLEER. Deletions cut 4 bases from V and 2 bases from J, with 13 bases between. This CDR3 spans 15 amino acids. The CDR3 region is CASSRDPYPTDTQYF. CDR3 DNA sequence: TGCGCCAGCAGCCGCGATCCATACCCCACAGATACGCAGTATTTT.

The sample holds many counts of this clone. The chain links TRBV19 to TRBJ2-3; a possible D gene is TRBD1 (6 bases). The CDR3 extends over 15 amino acids. Germline V gene sequence: CDR1 LNHDA, CDR2 SQIVND (reference sequence). V was trimmed by 5 bases and J by 4 bases, leaving 16 bases between them. CDR3: CASSGRTGLADTQYF. The CDR3 DNA follows: TGTGCCAGTAGTGGGCGCACAGGGTTAGCAGATACGCAGTATTTT.